The entry below gives a single T cell receptor (beta chain) sequence along with its context. The antigen is unknown. This sample stems from a study of cytomegalovirus exposure and HLA in healthy donors. Study outcomes and limitations: The listing of approximately 160 TCR beta chains classed them as cytomegalovirus-associated. In a later analysis, TCR beta V- and J-gene trimming showed a link to a missense DCLRE1C variant. In an earlier analysis, most TCR beta V segments were productive about 87% or about 30% of the time.

PCR involved 60 Vbeta and 13 Jbeta primers. The table came from immunoSEQ multiplex PCR; TCRdb's copy has only in-frame clones and leaves some out. The table shows 150,000 or so clones, with around 80% occurring only once. Per the germline V gene, CDR1 is MNHEY and CDR2 is SMNVEV (reference sequence). V was trimmed by 5 bases and J by 7 bases, leaving 18 bases between them. The CDR3 runs 16 residues. This chain uses TRBV27 with TRBJ1-6; possible D gene TRBD1, 5 bases. What was sequenced was PBMCs. The TCR sequence derives from a woman aged 45-60 years in good health and CMV-seropositive. The CDR3: CASSPNQGVRNSPLHF. CDR3 in DNA: TGTGCCAGCAGTCCCAACCAGGGTGTAAGGAATTCACCCCTCCACTTT.